This T cell receptor beta chain was observed in a study of T cell responses to AZD1222 COVID-19 vaccine. This clone was picked up many times. Sequenced by immunoSEQ multiplex PCR; TCRdb stores in-frame clones only, minus some. The repertoire holds around 79,000 clones, with roughly 88% as singletons. Germline lookup yields CDR1 MRHNA and CDR2 SNTAGT. The CDR3 totals 16 residues. V lost 0 bases, J lost 2 bases, and 1 base stayed unmatched. The chain couples TRBV6-4 to TRBJ2-3, with 11 bases fitting TRBD2. This sequence was found in an adult in good health. Sequenced material: peripheral blood, taken on day 0 of AZD1222 vaccination. This CDR3 is CASSDSSGGATDTQYF. The CDR3 coding sequence is TGTGCCAGCAGTGACTCTAGCGGGGGGGCCACAGATACGCAGTATTTT.